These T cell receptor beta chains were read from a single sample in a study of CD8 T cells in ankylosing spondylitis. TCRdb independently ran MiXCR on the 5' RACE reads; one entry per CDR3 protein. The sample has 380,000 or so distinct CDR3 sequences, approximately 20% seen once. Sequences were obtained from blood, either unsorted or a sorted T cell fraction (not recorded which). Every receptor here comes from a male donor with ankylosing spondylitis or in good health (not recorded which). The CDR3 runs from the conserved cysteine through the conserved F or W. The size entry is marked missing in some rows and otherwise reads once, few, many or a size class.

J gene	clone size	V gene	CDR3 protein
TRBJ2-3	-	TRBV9	CASSPRAQTLTDTQYF
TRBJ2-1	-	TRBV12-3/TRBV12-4	CASTPEGSYNEQFF
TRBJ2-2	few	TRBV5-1	CASSSDRAFGGELFF
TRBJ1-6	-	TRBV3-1	CASPMGPAGSPLHF
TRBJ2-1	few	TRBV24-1	CATHSGGPYNEQFF
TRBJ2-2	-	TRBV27	CASSLNGYSWMEAGELFF
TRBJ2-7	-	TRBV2	CASRSRLIYEQYF
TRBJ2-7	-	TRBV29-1	CSVEVLEGQYF
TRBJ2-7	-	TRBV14	CASTARSSYEQYF
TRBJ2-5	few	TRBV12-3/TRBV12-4	CASSPGPGAETQYF
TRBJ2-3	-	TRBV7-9	CASSPLFLGNTDTQYF
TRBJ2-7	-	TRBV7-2	CASSPRGTWGEQYF
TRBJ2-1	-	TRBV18	CASSPGGSGNEQFF
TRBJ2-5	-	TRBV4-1	CASSTDRMTETQYF
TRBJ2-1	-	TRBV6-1	CASSVRLGYEQFF
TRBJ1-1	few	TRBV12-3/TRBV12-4	CASTSGGNTEAFF
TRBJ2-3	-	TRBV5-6	CASSLWLGGTTDTQYF
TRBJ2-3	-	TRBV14	CASSGGALPDTQYF
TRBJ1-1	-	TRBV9	CASSPSGHDTEAFF
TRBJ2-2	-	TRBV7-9	CASSSPGQGAFGELFF
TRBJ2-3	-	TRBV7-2	CASSPQTSGDFTDTQYF
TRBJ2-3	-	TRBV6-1	CASRAGLDTDTQYF
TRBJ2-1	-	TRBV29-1	CSVQNLNDRGFFNEQFF